This is a list of T cell receptor beta chains from one sample in a study of T-cell reconstitution after alpha-beta-depleted transplantation in children. TCRdb analysed the PCR reads with MiXCR anew, one entry per CDR3 protein. The repertoire includes about a million distinct CDR3 sequences, about 26% of them detected once, and roughly 27% sits in the top ten. The sequencing used PBMCs, mostly from graft donor cells, collected 360 days after TCRalphabeta/CD19-depleted stem cell transplant. These receptors were collected from a boy under three years old who had a stem cell transplant for SCID, so the T cells may come from the graft donor. The CDR3 runs from the conserved cysteine through the conserved F or W. A D gene is named only where the DNA matches it firmly. Expanded clones get a size class; other rows say once, few or many, or leave the size out.

d_gene: NA; v_gene: TRBV5-1; j_gene: TRBJ2-6; abundance: few; CDR3nt: TGCGCCAGCAGGATGGAAGGCAGGTTCGGGGCCAACGTCCTGACTTTC; CDR3aa: CASRMEGRFGANVLTF
d_gene: TRBD1; v_gene: TRBV7-2; j_gene: TRBJ1-6; abundance: many; CDR3nt: TGTGCCAGCAGCCTCGGACAGGGTGGTTCACCCCTCCACTTT; CDR3aa: CASSLGQGGSPLHF
d_gene: NA; v_gene: TRBV6-5; j_gene: TRBJ2-6; abundance: NA; CDR3nt: TGTGCCAGCAGTAACAGGGTCTCTGGGGCCAACGTCCTGACTTTC; CDR3aa: CASSNRVSGANVLTF
d_gene: NA; v_gene: TRBV20-1; j_gene: TRBJ2-1; abundance: few; CDR3nt: TGCAGTGCGATCCGGGACTCCCAGGGGGGTGAGCAGTTCTTC; CDR3aa: CSAIRDSQGGEQFF
d_gene: NA; v_gene: TRBV9; j_gene: TRBJ2-1; abundance: few; CDR3nt: TGTGCCAGCAGCGTGAGGGCTAACCTCTACAATGAGCAGTTCTTC; CDR3aa: CASSVRANLYNEQFF
d_gene: NA; v_gene: TRBV6-5; j_gene: TRBJ1-4; abundance: NA; CDR3nt: TGTGCCAGCAGTTACTCGCAGGGGATGGGGACGTATGAAAAACTGTTTTTT; CDR3aa: CASSYSQGMGTYEKLFF
d_gene: TRBD1; v_gene: TRBV5-1; j_gene: TRBJ2-7; abundance: NA; CDR3nt: TGCGCCAGCAGCCCGGGACAGGGGCCTTTGGAGCAGTACTTC; CDR3aa: CASSPGQGPLEQYF
d_gene: NA; v_gene: TRBV20-1; j_gene: TRBJ2-4; abundance: NA; CDR3nt: TGCAGTGCTGGGGGCATCGGGAACATTCAGTACTTC; CDR3aa: CSAGGIGNIQYF
d_gene: NA; v_gene: TRBV28; j_gene: TRBJ2-7; abundance: many; CDR3nt: TGTGCCAGCAGTTTAGCCAGGGCCCACGAGCAGTACTTC; CDR3aa: CASSLARAHEQYF
d_gene: NA; v_gene: TRBV7-8; j_gene: TRBJ1-1; abundance: NA; CDR3nt: TGTGCCAGCAGCTTAGCGAGGGGATTAAAGAACACTGAAGCTTTCTTT; CDR3aa: CASSLARGLKNTEAFF
d_gene: NA; v_gene: TRBV5-1; j_gene: TRBJ2-1; abundance: NA; CDR3nt: TGCGCCAGCAGCTTGGCCCCCGGGGTGGAGGAGCAGTTCTTC; CDR3aa: CASSLAPGVEEQFF
d_gene: NA; v_gene: TRBV5-1; j_gene: TRBJ2-7; abundance: few; CDR3nt: TGCGCCAGCAGCTTGGACGTATCAGGCGAGCAGTACTTC; CDR3aa: CASSLDVSGEQYF
d_gene: NA; v_gene: TRBV7-9; j_gene: TRBJ2-1; abundance: few; CDR3nt: TGTGCCAGCAGCTTAATGGCAGTTTACAATGAGCAGTTCTTC; CDR3aa: CASSLMAVYNEQFF
d_gene: NA; v_gene: TRBV20-1; j_gene: TRBJ2-3; abundance: few; CDR3nt: TGCAGTGCTGGCCGAAAGGAGTTTTCAGATACGCAGTATTTT; CDR3aa: CSAGRKEFSDTQYF
d_gene: NA; v_gene: TRBV12-3/TRBV12-4; j_gene: TRBJ2-3; abundance: NA; CDR3nt: TGTGCCAGCAGTCTAGCGTTCTTCGGCACAGATACGCAGTATTTT; CDR3aa: CASSLAFFGTDTQYF
d_gene: NA; v_gene: TRBV2; j_gene: TRBJ2-3; abundance: NA; CDR3nt: TGTGCCAGCACAAAGAGCCCAGATACGCAGTATTTT; CDR3aa: CASTKSPDTQYF
d_gene: NA; v_gene: TRBV20-1; j_gene: TRBJ2-1; abundance: few; CDR3nt: TGCAGTGCTAGAGATCGCCGTATGACCTACAATGAGCAGTTCTTC; CDR3aa: CSARDRRMTYNEQFF
d_gene: TRBD1; v_gene: TRBV12-3/TRBV12-4; j_gene: TRBJ2-7; abundance: few; CDR3nt: TGTGCCAGCAGTCGACAGGGGGCGCCCAATTTTCAGCAGTACTTC; CDR3aa: CASSRQGAPNFQQYF
d_gene: TRBD1; v_gene: TRBV20-1; j_gene: TRBJ2-5; abundance: once; CDR3nt: TGCAGTGCTAGGCCCTGGACAGGGGGCTCGAAGACCCAGTACTTC; CDR3aa: CSARPWTGGSKTQYF
d_gene: NA; v_gene: TRBV12-3/TRBV12-4; j_gene: TRBJ2-5; abundance: NA; CDR3nt: TGTGCCAGCAGGCGCAGGGAACAAGAGACCCAGTACTTC; CDR3aa: CASRRREQETQYF
d_gene: TRBD1; v_gene: TRBV7-9; j_gene: TRBJ2-7; abundance: few; CDR3nt: TGTGCCAGCAGCTTAGGACTCGACAGGGCTAACGGCTACGAGCAGTACTTC; CDR3aa: CASSLGLDRANGYEQYF